This paragraph reports one TCR beta chain. What it binds is unknown. Treatment reported: some 19 received Ad26.COV2.S at low or high dose, single or two shots; several received placebo; per-sample allocation not given. Sampling happened 63 days after the first vaccine or placebo injection. An adult of 18-55 years in Boston served as donor. These data come from a study of Ad26.COV2.S vaccination and SARS-CoV-2 variants. Study summary: A COV1001 Ad26.COV2.S trial-arm participant provided the sample. Dosing was one shot or two shots 56 days apart.

Sequencing was performed with immunoSEQ multiplex PCR; in TCRdb, only in-frame clones are kept and a portion is missing. Among 300,000 to 400,000 clones listed, about nine tenths were seen once. The V segment lost 4 bases and the J segment 0 bases; nucleotides outside the gene matches: 10. CDR1 and CDR2 (germline): MGHRA, YSYEKL. The CDR3 extends over 19 amino acids. The study's findings and limits: Breadth and depth estimates from TCRs may understate total T cell responses.

The sequence came from a person aged 18-65 years who received the Ad26.COV2.S COVID-19 vaccine or a placebo. Sequenced here: peripheral blood, sampled in a trial of Ad26.COV2.S vaccine versus placebo. The chain joins TRBV4-1 to TRBJ1-4; TRBD1 agrees at 11 bases. The CDR3 nucleotides read TGCGCCAGCAGCCCCCCGGACAGGGGGCTCCACGCAACTAATGAAAAACTGTTTTTT. This codes for CASSPPDRGLHATNEKLFF.